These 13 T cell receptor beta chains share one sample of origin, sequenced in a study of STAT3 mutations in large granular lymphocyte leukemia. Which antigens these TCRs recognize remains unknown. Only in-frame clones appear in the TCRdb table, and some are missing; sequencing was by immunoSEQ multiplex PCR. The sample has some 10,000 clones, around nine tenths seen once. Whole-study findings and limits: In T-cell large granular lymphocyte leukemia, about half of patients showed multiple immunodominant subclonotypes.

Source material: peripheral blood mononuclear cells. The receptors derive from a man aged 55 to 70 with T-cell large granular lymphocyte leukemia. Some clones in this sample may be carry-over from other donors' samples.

The CDR3 spells CASSSLGEQYF. In DNA, the CDR3 is TGTGCCAGCAGCTCGCTGGGCGAGCAGTACTTC. The chain links TRBV7-9 to TRBJ2-7; D uncertain. Germline V gene sequence: CDR1 SEHNR, CDR2 FQNEAQ (reference sequence). Trimming cost V 4 bases and J 6 bases, with 7 bases left between them. The CDR3 contains 11 residues.

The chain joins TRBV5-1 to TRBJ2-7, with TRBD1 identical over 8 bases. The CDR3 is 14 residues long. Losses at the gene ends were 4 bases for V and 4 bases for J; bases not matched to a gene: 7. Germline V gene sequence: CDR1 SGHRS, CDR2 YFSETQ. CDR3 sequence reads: CASSIPGQEYEQYF. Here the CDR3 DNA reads TGCGCCAGCAGCATCCCGGGACAGGAGTACGAGCAGTACTTC.

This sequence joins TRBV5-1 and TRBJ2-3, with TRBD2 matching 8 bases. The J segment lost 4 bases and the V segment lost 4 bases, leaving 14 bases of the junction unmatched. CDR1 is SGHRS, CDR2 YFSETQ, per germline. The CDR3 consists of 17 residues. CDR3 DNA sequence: TGCGCCAGCAGCCCCCCGGGGGGGCTAGCTGCCCCAGATACGCAGTATTTT. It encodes CASSPPGGLAAPDTQYF.

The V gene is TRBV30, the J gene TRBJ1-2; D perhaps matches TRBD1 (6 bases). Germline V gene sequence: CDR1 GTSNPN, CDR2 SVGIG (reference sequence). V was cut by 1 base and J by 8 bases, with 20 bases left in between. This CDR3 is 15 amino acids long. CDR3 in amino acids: CAWSGGTRSPGGYTF. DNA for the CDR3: TGTGCCTGGAGTGGGGGGACACGGTCCCCGGGGGGCTACACCTTC.

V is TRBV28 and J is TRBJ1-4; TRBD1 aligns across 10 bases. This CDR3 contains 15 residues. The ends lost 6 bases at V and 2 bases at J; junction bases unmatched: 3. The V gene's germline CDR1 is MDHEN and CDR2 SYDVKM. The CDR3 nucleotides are TGTGCCAGCAGGCAGACAGGGGGCACTAATGAAAAACTGTTTTTT. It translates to CASRQTGGTNEKLFF.

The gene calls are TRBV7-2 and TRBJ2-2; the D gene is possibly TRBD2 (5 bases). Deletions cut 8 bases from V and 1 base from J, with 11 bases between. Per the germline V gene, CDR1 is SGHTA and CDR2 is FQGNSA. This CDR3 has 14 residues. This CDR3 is CASGDGVNTGELFF. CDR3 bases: TGTGCCAGCGGTGACGGGGTGAACACCGGGGAGCTGTTTTTT.

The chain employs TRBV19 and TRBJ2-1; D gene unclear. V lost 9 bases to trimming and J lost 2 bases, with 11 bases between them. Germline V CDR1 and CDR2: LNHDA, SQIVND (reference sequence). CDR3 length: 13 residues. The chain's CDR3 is CASQLGAYNEQFF. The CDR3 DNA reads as TGTGCCAGCCAGCTTGGAGCCTACAATGAGCAGTTCTTC.

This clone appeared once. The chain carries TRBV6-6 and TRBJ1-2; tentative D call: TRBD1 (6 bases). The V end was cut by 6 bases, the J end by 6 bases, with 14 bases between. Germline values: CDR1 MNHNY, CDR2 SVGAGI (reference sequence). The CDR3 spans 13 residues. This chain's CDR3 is CASRPLGTHGYTF. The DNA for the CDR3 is TGTGCCAGCAGGCCCCTCGGGACACATGGCTACACCTTC.

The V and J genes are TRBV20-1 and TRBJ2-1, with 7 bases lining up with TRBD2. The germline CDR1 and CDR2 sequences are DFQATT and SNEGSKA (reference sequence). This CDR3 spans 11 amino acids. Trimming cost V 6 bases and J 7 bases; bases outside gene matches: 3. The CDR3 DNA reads TGCAGTGCCCTTAGCGGGAATGAGCAGTTCTTC. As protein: CSALSGNEQFF.

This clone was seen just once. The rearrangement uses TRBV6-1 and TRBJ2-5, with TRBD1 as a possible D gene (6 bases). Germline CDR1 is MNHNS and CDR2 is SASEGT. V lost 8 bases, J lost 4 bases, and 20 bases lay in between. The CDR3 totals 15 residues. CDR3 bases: TGTGCCAGCTCATGGGCCTCAGGGGTACGAGAGACCCAGTACTTC. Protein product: CASSWASGVRETQYF.

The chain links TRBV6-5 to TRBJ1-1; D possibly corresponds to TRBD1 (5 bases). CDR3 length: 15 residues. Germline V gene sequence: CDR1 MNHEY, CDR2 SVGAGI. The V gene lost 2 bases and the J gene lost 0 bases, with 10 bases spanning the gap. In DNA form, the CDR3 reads TGTGCCAGCAGTTACCGGGGCCCGATGAACACTGAAGCTTTCTTT. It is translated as CASSYRGPMNTEAFF.

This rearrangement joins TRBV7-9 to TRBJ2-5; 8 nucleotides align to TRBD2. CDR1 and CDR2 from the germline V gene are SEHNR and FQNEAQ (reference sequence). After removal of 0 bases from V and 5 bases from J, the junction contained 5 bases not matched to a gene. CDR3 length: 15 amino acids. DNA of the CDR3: TGTGCCAGCAGCTTAGCGCGACGACTAGCGGAGACCCAGTACTTC. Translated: CASSLARRLAETQYF.

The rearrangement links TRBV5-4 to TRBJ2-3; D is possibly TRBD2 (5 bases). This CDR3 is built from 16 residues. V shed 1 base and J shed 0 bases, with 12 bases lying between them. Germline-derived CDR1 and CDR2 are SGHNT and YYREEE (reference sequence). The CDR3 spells CASSLKLEASTDTQYF. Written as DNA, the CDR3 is TGTGCCAGCAGCTTGAAACTGGAGGCTAGCACAGATACGCAGTATTTT.